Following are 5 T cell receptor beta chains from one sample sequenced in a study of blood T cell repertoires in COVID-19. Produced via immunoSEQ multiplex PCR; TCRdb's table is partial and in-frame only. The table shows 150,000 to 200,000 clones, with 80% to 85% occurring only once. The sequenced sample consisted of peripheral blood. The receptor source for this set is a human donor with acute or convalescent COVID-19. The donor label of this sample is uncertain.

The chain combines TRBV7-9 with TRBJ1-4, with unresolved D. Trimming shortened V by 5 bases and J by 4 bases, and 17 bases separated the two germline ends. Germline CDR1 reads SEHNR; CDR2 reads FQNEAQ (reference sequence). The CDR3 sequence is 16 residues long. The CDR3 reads CASSLQVLTGNEKLFF. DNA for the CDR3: TGTGCCAGCAGCCTACAAGTCCTCACGGGTAATGAAAAACTGTTTTTT.

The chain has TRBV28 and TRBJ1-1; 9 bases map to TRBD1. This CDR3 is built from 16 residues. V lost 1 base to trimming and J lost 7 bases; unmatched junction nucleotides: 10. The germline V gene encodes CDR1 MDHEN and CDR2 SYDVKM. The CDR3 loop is CASSLLQRTGVIEAFF. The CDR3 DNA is TGTGCCAGCAGTTTATTGCAGCGGACAGGGGTCATTGAAGCTTTCTTT.

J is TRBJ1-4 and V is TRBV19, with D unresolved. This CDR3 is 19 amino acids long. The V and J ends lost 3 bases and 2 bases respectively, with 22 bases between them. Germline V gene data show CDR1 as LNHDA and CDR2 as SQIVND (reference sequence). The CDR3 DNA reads TGTGCCAGTAGTATCCGTCCGGGTGTTTTTCTGCCGACTAATGAAAAACTGTTTTTT. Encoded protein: CASSIRPGVFLPTNEKLFF.

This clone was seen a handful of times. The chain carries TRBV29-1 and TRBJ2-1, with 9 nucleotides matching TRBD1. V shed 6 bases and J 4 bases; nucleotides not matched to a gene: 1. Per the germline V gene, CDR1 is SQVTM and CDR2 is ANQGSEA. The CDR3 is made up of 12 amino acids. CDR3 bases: TGCAGCGTGGGACAGGGTTACAATGAGCAGTTCTTC. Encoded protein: CSVGQGYNEQFF.

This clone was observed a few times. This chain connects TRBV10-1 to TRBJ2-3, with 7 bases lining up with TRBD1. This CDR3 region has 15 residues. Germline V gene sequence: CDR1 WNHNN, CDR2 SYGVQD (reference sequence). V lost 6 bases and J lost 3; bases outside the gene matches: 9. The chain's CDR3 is CASSQRTGRTDTQYF. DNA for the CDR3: TGCGCCAGCAGCCAGAGGACAGGCCGGACAGATACGCAGTATTTT.